This TCR beta chain was captured in a study of CD8+ T cells in alopecia areata. About the research overall: Each of the treated patients was given oral tofacitinib, 5 to 10 mg twice daily, for moderate-to-severe alopecia areata. A 6-month period off drug followed tofacitinib, which lasted 6 to 18 months.

General study results and limits: Normal scalp had lower clonality than lesional scalp, with alopecia totalis/universalis lesions showing this most strongly.

Extracted RNA was reverse transcribed, and the resulting cDNA served as sequencing template. Only in-frame clones appear in the TCRdb table, and some are missing; sequencing was by immunoSEQ multiplex PCR. The profile shows 110,000 or so clones, 58% of them singletons. Specified treatment: oral pan-JAK inhibitor, 5-10 mg twice daily. V was clipped by 2 bases and J by 10 bases, with 9 bases between them. CDR1 and CDR2 from the germline V gene are ENHRY and SYGVKD. The CDR3 has 12 residues. Comment on this clone: Its target is not known.

The clonotype comes from a human donor with alopecia areata. The rearrangement links TRBV10-3 to TRBJ2-1; weak D call: TRBD2 (5 bases). This material consisted of CD8+ T cells sorted from blood, taken at week 4, from a patient treated with tofacitinib. DNA of the CDR3: TGTGCCATCAGTGAGACCGGGGAGGAGCAGTTCTTC. It translates to CAISETGEEQFF.